This T cell receptor (beta chain) was profiled in a study of shared clonotypes between healthy human individuals. About the study: Samples came from a couple of female and three male donors aged 18 to 49. Study conclusions and caveats: Shared clonotypes: roughly 4.5% naive CD4, roughly 3.8% naive CD8, about 2.2% memory CD4, 0.35% to 0.5% memory CD8. Rarefaction indicated that sorted-subset sequencing remained incomplete although depth was large.

Naive CD8 cells were CD45RO-negative, positively selected for CCR7, excluding terminally differentiated effector memory CD45RA+ cells. Recent acute infections and vaccinations were absent in the healthy HIV-negative adult donors. Only in-frame clones appear in the TCRdb table, and some are missing; sequencing was by immunoSEQ multiplex PCR. The profile shows roughly 2.1 million clones, roughly 91% of them singletons. Notes on this clone: Its antigen is currently unknown.

CDR1 ENHRY and CDR2 SYGVKD come from the germline V gene. The V gene end was trimmed by 8 bases and the J gene end by 0 bases; junction bases not matched to a gene: 4. This CDR3 spans 13 amino acids. The chain uses TRBV10-3 and TRBJ2-7, with 7 bases aligning to TRBD2. The sequencing input was naive CD8+ T cells from PBMCs. This TCR derives from a man between 18 and 29 years old in good health. Some clones in this sample may be carry-over from other donors' samples. CDR3 DNA sequence: TGTGCCATCCTAGGCGGGAGCTCCTACGAGCAGTACTTC. Amino acid sequence: CAILGGSSYEQYF.